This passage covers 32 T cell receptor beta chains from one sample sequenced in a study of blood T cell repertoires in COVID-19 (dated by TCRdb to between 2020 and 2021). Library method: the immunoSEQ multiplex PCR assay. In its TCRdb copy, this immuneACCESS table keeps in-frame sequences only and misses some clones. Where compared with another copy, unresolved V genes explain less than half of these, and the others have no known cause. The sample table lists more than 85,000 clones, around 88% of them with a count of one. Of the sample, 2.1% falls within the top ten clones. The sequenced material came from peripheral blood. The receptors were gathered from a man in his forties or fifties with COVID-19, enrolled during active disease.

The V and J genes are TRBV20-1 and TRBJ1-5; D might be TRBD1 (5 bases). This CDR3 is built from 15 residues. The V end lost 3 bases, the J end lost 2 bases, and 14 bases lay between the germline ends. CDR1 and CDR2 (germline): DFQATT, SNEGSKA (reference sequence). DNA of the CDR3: TGCAGTGCTAGTACCAGGGCGGTTGGCAATCAGCCCCAGCATTTT. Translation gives CSASTRAVGNQPQHF.

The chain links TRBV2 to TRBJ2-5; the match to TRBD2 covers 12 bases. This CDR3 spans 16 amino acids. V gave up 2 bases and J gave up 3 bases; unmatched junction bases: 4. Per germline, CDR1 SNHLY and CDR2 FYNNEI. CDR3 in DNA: TGTGCCAGCAGTGAATTTCGACTAGCGGGGGAAGAGACCCAGTACTTC. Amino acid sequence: CASSEFRLAGEETQYF.

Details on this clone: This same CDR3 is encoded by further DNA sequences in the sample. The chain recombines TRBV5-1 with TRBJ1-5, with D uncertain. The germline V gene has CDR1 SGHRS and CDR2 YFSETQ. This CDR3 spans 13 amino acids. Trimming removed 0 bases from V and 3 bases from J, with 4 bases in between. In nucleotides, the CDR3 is TGCGCCAGCAGCTTGGATATCAATCAGCCCCAGCATTTT. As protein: CASSLDINQPQHF. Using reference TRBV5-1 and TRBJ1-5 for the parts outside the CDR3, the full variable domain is KAGVTQTPRYLIKTRGQQVTLSCSPISGHRSVSWYQQTPGQGLQFLFEYFSETQRNKGNFPGRFSGRQFSNSRSEMNVSTLELGDSALYLCASSLDINQPQHFGDGTRLSIL.

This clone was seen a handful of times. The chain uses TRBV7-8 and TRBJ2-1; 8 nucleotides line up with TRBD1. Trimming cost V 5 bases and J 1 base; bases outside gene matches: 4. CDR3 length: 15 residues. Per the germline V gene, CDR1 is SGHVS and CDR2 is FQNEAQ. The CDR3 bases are TGTGCCAGCAGCCAAGACAGGGGTTCCTACAATGAGCAGTTCTTC. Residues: CASSQDRGSYNEQFF.

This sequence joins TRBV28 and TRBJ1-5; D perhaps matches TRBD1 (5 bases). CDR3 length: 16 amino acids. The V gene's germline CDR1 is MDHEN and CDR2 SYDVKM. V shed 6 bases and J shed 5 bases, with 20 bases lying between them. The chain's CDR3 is CASRDRGAPTHQPQHF. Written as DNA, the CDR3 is TGTGCCAGCAGGGACCGTGGGGCCCCAACTCATCAGCCCCAGCATTTT. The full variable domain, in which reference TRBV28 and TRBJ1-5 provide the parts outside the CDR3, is DVKVTQSSRYLVKRTGEKVFLECVQDMDHENMFWYRQDPGLGLRLIYFSYDVKMKEKGDIPEGYSVSREKKERFSLILESASTNQTSMYLCASRDRGAPTHQPQHFGDGTRLSIL.

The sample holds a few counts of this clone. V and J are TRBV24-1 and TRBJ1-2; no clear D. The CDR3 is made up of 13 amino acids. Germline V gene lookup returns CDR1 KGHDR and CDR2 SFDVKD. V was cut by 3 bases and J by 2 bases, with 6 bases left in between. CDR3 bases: TGTGCCACCAGTGATGACATCAACTATGGCTACACCTTC. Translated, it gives CATSDDINYGYTF.

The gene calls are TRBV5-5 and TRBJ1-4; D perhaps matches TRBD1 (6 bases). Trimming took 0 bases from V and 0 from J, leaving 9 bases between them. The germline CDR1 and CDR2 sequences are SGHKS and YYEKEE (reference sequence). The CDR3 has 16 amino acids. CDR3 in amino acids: CASSLGDTTTNEKLFF. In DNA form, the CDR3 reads TGTGCCAGCAGCTTGGGGGACACCACAACTAATGAAAAACTGTTTTTT. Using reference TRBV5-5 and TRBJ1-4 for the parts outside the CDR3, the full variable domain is DAGVTQSPTHLIKTRGQQVTLRCSPISGHKSVSWYQQVLGQGPQFIFQYYEKEERGRGNFPDRFSARQFPNYSSELNVNALLLGDSALYLCASSLGDTTTNEKLFFGSGTQLSVL.

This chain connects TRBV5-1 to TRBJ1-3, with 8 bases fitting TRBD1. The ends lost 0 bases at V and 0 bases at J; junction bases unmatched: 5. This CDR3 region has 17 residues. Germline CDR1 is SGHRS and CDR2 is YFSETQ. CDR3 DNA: TGCGCCAGCAGCTTGGCAACAGGGGGAAGCTCTGGAAACACCATATATTTT. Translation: CASSLATGGSSGNTIYF. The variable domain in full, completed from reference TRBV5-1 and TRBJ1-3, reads KAGVTQTPRYLIKTRGQQVTLSCSPISGHRSVSWYQQTPGQGLQFLFEYFSETQRNKGNFPGRFSGRQFSNSRSEMNVSTLELGDSALYLCASSLATGGSSGNTIYFGEGSWLTVV.

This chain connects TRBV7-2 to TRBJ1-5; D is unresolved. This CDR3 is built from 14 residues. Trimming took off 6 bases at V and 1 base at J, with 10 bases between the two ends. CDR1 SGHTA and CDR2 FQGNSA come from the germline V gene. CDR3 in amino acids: CASSRDTSNQPQHF. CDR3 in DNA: TGTGCCAGCAGTCGCGACACCAGCAATCAGCCCCAGCATTTT.

CDR3 coding DNA: TGTGCCAGCAGCTTTGGGCGTAGAAACACTGAAGCTTTCTTT. Its protein product is CASSFGRRNTEAFF. The chain recombines TRBV5-6 with TRBJ1-1; D ambiguous. Trimming removed 2 bases at V and 2 bases at J, with 10 bases between. The CDR3 totals 14 residues. Germline V gene data show CDR1 as SGHDT and CDR2 as YYEEEE. The complete variable domain, with remaining parts taken from reference TRBV5-6 and TRBJ1-1, reads DAGVTQSPTHLIKTRGQQVTLRCSPKSGHDTVSWYQQALGQGPQFIFQYYEEEERQRGNFPDRFSGHQFPNYSSELNVNALLLGDSALYLCASSFGRRNTEAFFGQGTRLTVV.

CDR3 residues: CAISFGGRLDTEAFF. DNA for the CDR3: TGTGCCATCAGCTTCGGGGGGCGGTTGGACACTGAAGCTTTCTTT. J is TRBJ1-1 and V is TRBV10-3, with a tentative D call TRBD1 (6 bases). There are 15 residues in the CDR3. The germline gives CDR1 ENHRY, CDR2 SYGVKD. V was trimmed by 6 bases and J by 3 bases, leaving 17 bases between them.

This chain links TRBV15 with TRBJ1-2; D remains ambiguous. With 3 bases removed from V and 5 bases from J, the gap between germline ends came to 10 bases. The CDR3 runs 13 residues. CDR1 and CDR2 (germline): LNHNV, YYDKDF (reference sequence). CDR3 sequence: CATSSGRMYGYTF. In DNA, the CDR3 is TGTGCCACCAGCAGCGGCAGGATGTATGGCTACACCTTC.

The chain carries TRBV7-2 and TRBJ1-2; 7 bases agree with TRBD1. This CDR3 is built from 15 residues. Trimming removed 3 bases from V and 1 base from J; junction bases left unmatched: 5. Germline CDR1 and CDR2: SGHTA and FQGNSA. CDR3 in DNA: TGTGCCAGCAGCTTCACTGGGACAGTTAACTATGGCTACACCTTC. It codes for CASSFTGTVNYGYTF.

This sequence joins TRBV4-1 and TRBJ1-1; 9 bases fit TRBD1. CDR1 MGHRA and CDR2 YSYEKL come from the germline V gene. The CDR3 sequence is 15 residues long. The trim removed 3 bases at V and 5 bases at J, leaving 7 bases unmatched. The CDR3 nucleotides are TGCGCCAGCAGCCAGGTCGACAGGGGGGCGACTGAAGCTTTCTTT. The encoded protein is CASSQVDRGATEAFF.

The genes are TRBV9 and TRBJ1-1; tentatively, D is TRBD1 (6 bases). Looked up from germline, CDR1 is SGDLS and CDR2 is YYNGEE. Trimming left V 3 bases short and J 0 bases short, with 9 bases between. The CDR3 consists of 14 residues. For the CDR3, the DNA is TGTGCCAGCAGCGCTCGGACAGTGAACACTGAAGCTTTCTTT. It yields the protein CASSARTVNTEAFF.

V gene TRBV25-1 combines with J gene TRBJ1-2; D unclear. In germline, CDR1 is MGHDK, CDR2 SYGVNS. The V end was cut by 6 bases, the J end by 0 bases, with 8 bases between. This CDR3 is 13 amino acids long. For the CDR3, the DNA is TGTGCCAGCAGGGGAGCAGCTAACTATGGCTACACCTTC. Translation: CASRGAANYGYTF.

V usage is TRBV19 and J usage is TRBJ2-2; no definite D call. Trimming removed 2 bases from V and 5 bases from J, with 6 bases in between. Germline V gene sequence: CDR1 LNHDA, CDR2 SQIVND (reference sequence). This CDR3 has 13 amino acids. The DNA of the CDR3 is TGTGCCAGTAGTATACACAAGACCGGGGAGCTGTTTTTT. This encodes CASSIHKTGELFF.

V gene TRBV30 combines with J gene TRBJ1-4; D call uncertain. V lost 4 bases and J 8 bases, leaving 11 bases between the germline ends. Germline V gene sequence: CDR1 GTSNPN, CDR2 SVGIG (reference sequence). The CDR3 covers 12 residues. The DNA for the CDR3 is TGTGCCTGGACTATCCCCAACGAAAAACTGTTTTTT. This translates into CAWTIPNEKLFF.

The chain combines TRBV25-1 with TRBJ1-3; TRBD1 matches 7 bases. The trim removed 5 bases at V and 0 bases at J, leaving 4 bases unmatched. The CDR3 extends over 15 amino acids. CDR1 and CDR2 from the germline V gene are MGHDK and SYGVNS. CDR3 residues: CASSWDRVSGNTIYF. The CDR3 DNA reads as TGTGCCAGCAGTTGGGACAGAGTCTCTGGAAACACCATATATTTT.

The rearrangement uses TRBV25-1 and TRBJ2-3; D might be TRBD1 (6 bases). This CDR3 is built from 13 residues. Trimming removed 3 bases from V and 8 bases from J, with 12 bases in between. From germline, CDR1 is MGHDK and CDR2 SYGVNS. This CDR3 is CASSDRIQGTQYF. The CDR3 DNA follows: TGTGCCAGCAGTGACAGGATACAGGGTACGCAGTATTTT.

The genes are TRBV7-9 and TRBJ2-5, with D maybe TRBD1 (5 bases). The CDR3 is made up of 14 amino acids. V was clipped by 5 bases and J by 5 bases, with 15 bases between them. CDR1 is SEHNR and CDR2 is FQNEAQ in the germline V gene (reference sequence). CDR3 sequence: CASSQGPPNETQYF. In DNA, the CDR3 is TGTGCCAGCAGCCAGGGTCCACCTAACGAGACCCAGTACTTC.

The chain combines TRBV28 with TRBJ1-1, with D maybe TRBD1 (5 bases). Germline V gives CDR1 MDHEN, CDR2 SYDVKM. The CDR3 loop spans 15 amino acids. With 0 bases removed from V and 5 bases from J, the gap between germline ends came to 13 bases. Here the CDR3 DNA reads TGTGCCAGCAGTTTATGGGCCAGGGCAGGGACTGAAGCTTTCTTT. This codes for CASSLWARAGTEAFF.

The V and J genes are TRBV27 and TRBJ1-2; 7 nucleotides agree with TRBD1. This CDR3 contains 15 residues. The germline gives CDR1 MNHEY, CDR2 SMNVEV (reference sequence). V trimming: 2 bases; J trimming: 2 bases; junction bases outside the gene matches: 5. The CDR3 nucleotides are TGTGCCAGCAGTTTAAACCCGACAGGGAACTATGGCTACACCTTC. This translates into CASSLNPTGNYGYTF.

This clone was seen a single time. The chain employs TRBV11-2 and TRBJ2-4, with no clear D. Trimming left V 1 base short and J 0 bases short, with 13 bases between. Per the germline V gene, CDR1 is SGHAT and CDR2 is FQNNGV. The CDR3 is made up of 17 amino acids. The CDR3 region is CASSLVASSIAKNIQYF. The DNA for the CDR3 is TGTGCCAGCAGCTTAGTAGCCTCCTCTATAGCCAAAAACATTCAGTACTTC.

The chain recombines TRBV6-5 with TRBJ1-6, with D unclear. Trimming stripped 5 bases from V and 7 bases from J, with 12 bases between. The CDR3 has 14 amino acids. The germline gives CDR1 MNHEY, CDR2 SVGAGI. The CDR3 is CASSNPGGNSPLHF. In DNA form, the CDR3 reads TGTGCCAGCAGTAATCCGGGAGGCAATTCACCCCTCCACTTT.

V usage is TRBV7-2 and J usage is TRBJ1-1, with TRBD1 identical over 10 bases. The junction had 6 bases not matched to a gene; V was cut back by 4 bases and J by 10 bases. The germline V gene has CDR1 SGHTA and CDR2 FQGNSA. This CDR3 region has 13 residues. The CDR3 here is CASSSEGQGGAFF. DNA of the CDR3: TGTGCCAGCAGCTCCGAAGGACAGGGGGGAGCTTTCTTT.

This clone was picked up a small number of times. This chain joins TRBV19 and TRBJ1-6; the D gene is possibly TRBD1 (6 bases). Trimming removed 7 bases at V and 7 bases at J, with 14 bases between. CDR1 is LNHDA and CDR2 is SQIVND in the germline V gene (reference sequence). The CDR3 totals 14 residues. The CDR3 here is CASNLGQGNSPLHF. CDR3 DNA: TGTGCCAGTAACCTCGGTCAGGGGAATTCACCCCTCCACTTT.

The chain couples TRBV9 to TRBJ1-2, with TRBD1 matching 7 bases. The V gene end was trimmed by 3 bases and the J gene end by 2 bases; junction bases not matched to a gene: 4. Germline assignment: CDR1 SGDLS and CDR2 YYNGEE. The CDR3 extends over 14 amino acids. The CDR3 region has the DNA TGTGCCAGCAGCGCGAGGGGGCTCAACTATGGCTACACCTTC. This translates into CASSARGLNYGYTF.

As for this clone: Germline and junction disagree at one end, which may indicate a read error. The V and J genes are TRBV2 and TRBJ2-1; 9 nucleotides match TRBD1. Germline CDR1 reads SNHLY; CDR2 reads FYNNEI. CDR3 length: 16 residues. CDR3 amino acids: CASREADRGYSNEQFF. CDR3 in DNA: TGTGCCAGCAGGGAAGCTGACAGGGGGTACTCCAATGAGCAGTTCTTC.

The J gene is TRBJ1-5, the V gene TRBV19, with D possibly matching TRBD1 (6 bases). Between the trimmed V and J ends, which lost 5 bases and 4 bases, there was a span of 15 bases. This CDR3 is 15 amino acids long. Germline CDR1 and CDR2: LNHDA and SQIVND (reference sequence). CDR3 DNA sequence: TGTGCCAGTAGTGGGTTCTGGGGGCTGAATCAGCCCCAGCATTTT. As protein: CASSGFWGLNQPQHF. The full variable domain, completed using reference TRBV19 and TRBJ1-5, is DGGITQSPKYLFRKEGQNVTLSCEQNLNHDAMYWYRQDPGQGLRLIYYSQIVNDFQKGDIAEGYSVSREKKESFPLTVTSAQKNPTAFYLCASSGFWGLNQPQHFGDGTRLSIL.

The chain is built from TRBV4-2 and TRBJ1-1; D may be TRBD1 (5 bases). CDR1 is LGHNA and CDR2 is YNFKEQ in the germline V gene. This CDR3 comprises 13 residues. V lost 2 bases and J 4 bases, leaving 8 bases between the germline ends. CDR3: CASSQQGFTEAFF. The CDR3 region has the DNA TGTGCCAGCAGCCAACAGGGTTTCACTGAAGCTTTCTTT.

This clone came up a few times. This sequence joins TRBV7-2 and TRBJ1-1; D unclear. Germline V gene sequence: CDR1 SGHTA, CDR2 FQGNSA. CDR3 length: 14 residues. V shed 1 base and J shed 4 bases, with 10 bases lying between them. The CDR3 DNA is TGTGCCAGCAGCTTAGGTCGGCAGGTCACTGAAGCTTTCTTT. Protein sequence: CASSLGRQVTEAFF.